The sequence of this T cell receptor (beta chain) was determined in a study of human T cells and chemical hapten exposure. Study overall: Alopecia areata, totalis or universalis affected patients who were mostly female. Study-wide results and caveats: Because all patients had alopecia, their immune responses might differ from healthy ones. Expanded TCRs grouped into significantly more large CDR3 similarity clusters than controls produced.

This sample's time point: patch test 3, about 24 weeks after DPC sensitization. As to treatment: therapeutic diphenylcyclopropenone sensitization with weekly scalp DPC. The total RNA was obtained from whole blood that was not fractionated. TCRdb re-called the RACE reads through MiXCR, storing one row per CDR3 protein. The profile covers about 92,000 distinct CDR3 sequences, with around 9.9% appearing a single time and more than 1% taken by the ten largest. The CDR3 loop spans 12 amino acids. CDR1 and CDR2 (germline): SQVTM, ANQGSEA. The V gene end was trimmed by 7 bases and the J gene end by 3 bases; junction bases not matched to a gene: 4. To note about this clonotype: Its antigen is currently unknown.

This receptor was identified in a woman aged 25 to 39 with alopecia areata. Some clones in this sample may be carry-over from other donors' samples. The starting material was whole blood, obtained in connection with sensitization to the hapten diphenylcyclopropenone (DPC). The gene calls are TRBV29-1 and TRBJ2-3; 7 nucleotides match TRBD2. The CDR3 is CSGSSGTDTQYF. CDR3 in DNA: TGCAGCGGTAGTAGCGGGACAGATACGCAGTATTTT.